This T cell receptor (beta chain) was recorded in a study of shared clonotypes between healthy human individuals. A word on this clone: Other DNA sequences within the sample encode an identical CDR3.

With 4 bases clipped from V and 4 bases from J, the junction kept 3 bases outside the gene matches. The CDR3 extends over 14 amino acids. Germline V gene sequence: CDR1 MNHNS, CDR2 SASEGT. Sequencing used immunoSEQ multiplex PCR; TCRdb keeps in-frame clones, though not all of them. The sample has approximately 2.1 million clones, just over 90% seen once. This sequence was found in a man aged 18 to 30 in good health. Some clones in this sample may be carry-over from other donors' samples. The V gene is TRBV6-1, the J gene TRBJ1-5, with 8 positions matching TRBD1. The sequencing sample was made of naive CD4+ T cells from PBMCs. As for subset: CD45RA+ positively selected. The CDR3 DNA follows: TGTGCCAGCAGTGGGACAGGGAGGAATCAGCCCCAGCATTTT. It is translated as CASSGTGRNQPQHF.